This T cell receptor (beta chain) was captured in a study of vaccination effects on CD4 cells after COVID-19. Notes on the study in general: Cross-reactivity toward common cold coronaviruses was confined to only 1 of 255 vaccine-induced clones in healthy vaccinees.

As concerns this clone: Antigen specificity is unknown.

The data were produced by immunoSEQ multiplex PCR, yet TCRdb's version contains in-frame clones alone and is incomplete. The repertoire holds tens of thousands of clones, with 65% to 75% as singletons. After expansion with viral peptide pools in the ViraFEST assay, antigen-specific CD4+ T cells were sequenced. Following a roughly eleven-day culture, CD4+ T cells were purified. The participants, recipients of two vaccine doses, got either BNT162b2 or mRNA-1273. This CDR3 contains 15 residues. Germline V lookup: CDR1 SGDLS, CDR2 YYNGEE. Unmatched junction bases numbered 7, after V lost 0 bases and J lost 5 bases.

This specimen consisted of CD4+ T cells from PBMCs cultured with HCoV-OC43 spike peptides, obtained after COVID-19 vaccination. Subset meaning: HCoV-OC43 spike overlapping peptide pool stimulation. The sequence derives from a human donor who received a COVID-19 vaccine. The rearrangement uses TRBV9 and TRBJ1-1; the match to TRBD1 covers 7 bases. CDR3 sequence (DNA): TGTGCCAGCAGCGTAGCCCCTACAGGGGATACTGAAGCTTTCTTT. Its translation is CASSVAPTGDTEAFF.